One and the same sample provided the 8 T cell receptor beta chains below, sequenced in a study of CXCR3-negative and CXCR3-positive naive CD8 T cells. The method, 5' RACE with UMI labels, was used to prepare the TRB cDNA libraries. TCRdb re-called the 5' RACE reads and catalogs CDR3 proteins one per entry, DNA excluded. This sample's clone table lists 150,000 or so distinct CDR3 sequences. These receptors have no known antigen. Study-level results: When CXCR3-positive naive cells were set against CXCR3-negative naive cells, the former had more hydrophobic TRB CDR3s.

The source material was naive CXCR3+ CD8+ T cells from blood. The subset here: CD45RO-CCR7+CD27+CD95- naive CD8+ T cells expressing CXCR3 (TNR3+). Receptors were obtained from a human donor in good health. Some clones in this sample may be carry-over from other donors' samples.

V gene TRBV3-1 combines with J gene TRBJ1-5. Looked up from germline, CDR1 is LGHDT and CDR2 is YNNKEL (reference sequence). The CDR3 extends over 16 amino acids. The CDR3 is CASSQGGDRMGQPQHF.

The V and J genes are TRBV5-1 and TRBJ2-3; TCRdb names TRBD2, which stays unverified in the absence of DNA. Germline V gene sequence: CDR1 SGHRS, CDR2 YFSETQ. This CDR3 region has 16 residues. The CDR3: CASSLWTSGGTDTQYF.

The chain uses TRBV20-1 and TRBJ2-1; lacking DNA, the TRBD1 call made by TCRdb goes unchecked. Germline CDR1 is DFQATT and CDR2 is SNEGSKA (reference sequence). The CDR3 has 13 amino acids. The CDR3 loop is CSAVAGEYNEQFF.

The J gene is TRBJ1-3, the V gene TRBV4-1. The CDR3 runs to 13 residues. Germline-derived CDR1 and CDR2 are MGHRA and YSYEKL. CDR3: CASSQDGGNTIYF.

CDR3 sequence reads: CASRNSLYDEQYF. The chain joins TRBV6-6 to TRBJ2-7; the TCRdb D gene call, TRBD2, has no DNA to confirm it. This CDR3 region has 13 residues. The V gene's germline CDR1 is MNHNY and CDR2 SVGAGI (reference sequence).

The CDR3 reads CASSTLADQETQYF. The gene calls are TRBV19 and TRBJ2-5; TCRdb's D call of TRBD2 is untestable without DNA. Germline assignment: CDR1 LNHDA and CDR2 SQIVND (reference sequence). CDR3 length: 14 amino acids.

The chain employs TRBV29-1 and TRBJ2-1; TCRdb names TRBD1, which stays unverified in the absence of DNA. The CDR3 runs to 13 residues. Germline lookup yields CDR1 SQVTM and CDR2 ANQGSEA. The CDR3 sequence: CSVEGDPYNEQFF.

The chain recombines TRBV5-6 with TRBJ2-7; the TCRdb D gene call, TRBD1, has no DNA to confirm it. CDR1 is SGHDT, CDR2 YYEEEE, per germline. The CDR3 loop spans 12 amino acids. The CDR3 is CASSSTGSEQYF. Full variable domain (outside the CDR3, taken from reference TRBV5-6 and TRBJ2-7): DAGVTQSPTHLIKTRGQQVTLRCSPKSGHDTVSWYQQALGQGPQFIFQYYEEEERQRGNFPDRFSGHQFPNYSSELNVNALLLGDSALYLCASSSTGSEQYFGPGTRLTVT.